This T cell receptor beta chain was identified in a study of OX40 agonist ivuxolimab in advanced cancers. About the study: Patients' therapy was ivuxolimab, an antibody that acts as an agonist of OX40 (CD134). Cohort: 82.7% men, mean age around 61, aged roughly 20 to 79. Partial responses occurred in three patients (one hepatocellular carcinoma, two cutaneous melanoma).

Germline-derived CDR1 and CDR2 are SGHAT and FQNNGV. The CDR3 totals 14 residues. V was pared by 5 bases and J by 2 bases, with 11 bases between. This clone was seen a single time. The antigen is undetermined. Study-level findings and limits: Both CD4+ and CD8+ T cell populations in blood had undergone clonal expansion by week 6 at 0.1 to 3.0 mg/kg.

Sequenced by immunoSEQ multiplex PCR; TCRdb stores in-frame clones only, minus some. The sample contains more than 50,000 clones, roughly 90% of which appear only once. The receptor was derived from an adult with an advanced solid tumor such as melanoma, head and neck, liver or kidney cancer. This chain connects TRBV11-2 to TRBJ2-3; D remains unclear. Sequencing was performed on CD4+ or CD8+ T cells sorted from blood, taken in a trial of the OX40 agonist ivuxolimab. The CDR3 sequence: CASSLSLVTDTQYF. The CDR3 coding sequence is TGTGCCAGCAGCCTAAGCTTGGTCACAGATACGCAGTATTTT.